This TCR beta chain was profiled in a study of neoadjuvant nivolumab and ipilimumab in lung cancer. Whole-study results and caveats: Blood richness before therapy tracked richness in tumors resected after neoadjuvant therapy. A small number of samples were TCR sequenced. Compared with tumor-adjacent uninvolved lung, resected tumors showed greater richness and clonality.

In germline, CDR1 is MNHEY, CDR2 SVGAGI. The V gene lost 2 bases and the J gene lost 9 bases, with 17 bases spanning the gap. This CDR3 has 14 residues. As to this clone: Its specificity is unknown.

Repertoires were generated with immunoSEQ multiplex PCR, while TCRdb's copy carries only in-frame clones and drops some. The sample has 25,000 to 35,000 clones, approximately 90% seen once. The gene calls are TRBV6-5 and TRBJ2-7, with D perhaps matching TRBD2 (5 bases). The sequencing used peripheral blood, collected after neoadjuvant nivolumab, alone or with ipilimumab, at or shortly before surgery. The TCR was taken from an adult with non-small cell lung cancer. The CDR3 region has the DNA TGTGCCAGCAGTTACGGAGGCAGCCCTACCACGCAGTACTTC. Protein sequence: CASSYGGSPTTQYF.